One and the same sample provided the 18 T cell receptor beta chains below, sequenced in a study of regulatory T cells in long-lasting Graves disease. Sample time point: newly diagnosed GD, antithyroid drugs for less than 3 months. There was RNA extracted from PBMCs, and the TCR library was made from it. Assembly of TCR beta libraries relied on iRepertoire HTBI primers together with Arm-PCR of CDR3 regions. One entry per CDR3 protein, called by TCRdb with MiXCR from the multiplex PCR reads. The sample comprises more than 300,000 distinct CDR3 sequences, approximately 12% of which are singletons, and approximately 20% rests with the top ten. These data also formed part of another study, on T cells in Graves' hyperthyroidism and ophthalmopathy.

Sequenced here: peripheral blood mononuclear cells (PBMCs), sampled at new diagnosis, from a patient treated with antithyroid drugs. The receptors derive from a woman aged 18-29 years with Graves disease.

This clonotype was found many times. This chain joins TRBV30 and TRBJ2-2, with unresolved D. Germline lookup yields CDR1 GTSNPN and CDR2 SVGIG (reference sequence). With 2 bases removed from V and 6 bases from J, the gap between germline ends came to 7 bases. The CDR3 runs to 12 residues. The CDR3 sequence: CAWSFMAGELFF. The CDR3 DNA sequence: TGTGCCTGGAGTTTCATGGCCGGGGAGCTGTTTTTT. Drawing the rest from reference TRBV30 and TRBJ2-2, the complete variable domain is SQTIHQWPATLVQPVGSPLSLECTVEGTSNPNLYWYRQAAGRGLQLLFYSVGIGQISSEVPQNLSASRPQDRQFILSSKKLLLSDSGFYLCAWSFMAGELFFGEGSRLTVL.

This clonotype was counted ten times or more. The chain joins TRBV20-1 to TRBJ1-5; possible D gene TRBD1, 6 bases. Per germline, CDR1 DFQATT and CDR2 SNEGSKA (reference sequence). The CDR3 totals 13 residues. Trimming took off 0 bases at V and 7 bases at J, with 10 bases between the two ends. For the CDR3, the DNA is TGCAGTGCTAGAGATGGGGGCAGGCAGCCCCAGCATTTT. Translating gives CSARDGGRQPQHF.

This chain uses TRBV6-1 with TRBJ2-7, with a weak D call TRBD2 (6 bases). Germline assignment: CDR1 MNHNS and CDR2 SASEGT. The V end lost 8 bases, the J end lost 12 bases, and 17 bases lay between the germline ends. CDR3 length: 11 amino acids. CDR3 nucleotide sequence: TGTGCCAGCGGGGATAGGGACTCCTCGTACTTC. As protein: CASGDRDSSYF.

This clonotype was seen at least ten times. The V gene is TRBV28, the J gene TRBJ2-7; 7 positions agree with TRBD1. V trimming: 3 bases; J trimming: 7 bases; junction bases outside the gene matches: 15. This CDR3 region has 16 residues. Germline CDR1 and CDR2: MDHEN and SYDVKM. The CDR3: CASSFPETGFRGEQYF. CDR3 in DNA: TGTGCCAGCAGTTTTCCCGAGACAGGGTTTCGGGGTGAGCAGTACTTC.

The chain links TRBV20-1 to TRBJ2-1; D is unclear. In germline, CDR1 is DFQATT, CDR2 SNEGSKA (reference sequence). V was clipped by 3 bases and J by 0 bases, with 9 bases between them. The CDR3 extends over 14 amino acids. The chain's CDR3 is CSARPRTSYNEQFF. Written as DNA, the CDR3 is TGCAGTGCTAGGCCCCGGACCTCCTACAATGAGCAGTTCTTC.

To note about this clonotype: Mismatch with germline at one junction end may stem from a read error. V gene TRBV2 combines with J gene TRBJ1-2, with D unresolved. Germline assignment: CDR1 SNHLY and CDR2 FYNNEI. This CDR3 spans 12 amino acids. CDR3 DNA sequence: TGTGCCAGCCGGGAAAGCGGCTATGACTACACCTTC. This gives the protein CASRESGYDYTF. Full variable domain (missing parts from reference TRBV2 and TRBJ1-2): EPEVTQTPSHQVTQMGQEVILRCVPISNHLYFYWYRQILGQKVEFLVSFYNNEISEKSEIFDDQFSVERPDGSNFTLKIRSTKLEDSAMYFCASRESGYDYTFGSGTRLTVV.

This clonotype was observed a few times. The chain links TRBV4-1 to TRBJ2-7; TRBD1 matches 9 bases. CDR3 length: 14 residues. Germline V lookup: CDR1 MGHRA, CDR2 YSYEKL. The V and J ends lost 6 bases and 5 bases, in that order; junction bases with no gene match: 8. CDR3 in DNA: TGCGCCAGCAGAGCCCCAGGACAGGGGAACGAGCAGTACTTC. It encodes CASRAPGQGNEQYF.

This clonotype was counted ten times or more. This chain connects TRBV11-2 to TRBJ1-2; D perhaps matches TRBD1 (5 bases). The CDR3 is 13 amino acids. CDR1 and CDR2 (germline): SGHAT, FQNNGV. V was clipped by 6 bases and J by 4 bases, with 12 bases between them. CDR3: CASSLKGSYGYTF. In DNA, the CDR3 is TGTGCCAGCAGTTTAAAGGGGAGCTATGGCTACACCTTC.

This clonotype was recorded only once. This may arise from a read error, as a much more abundant clone is one base away. V usage is TRBV6-1 and J usage is TRBJ1-4; D remains unclear. CDR3 length equals 15 residues. Between the trimmed V and J ends, which lost 3 bases and 3 bases, there was a span of 11 bases. From germline, CDR1 is MNHNS and CDR2 SASEGT. In DNA, the CDR3 is TGTGCCAGCAGTGACCCTTCGGCGGCTAATGAAAAACTGTTTTTT. Encoded protein: CASSDPSAANEKLFF.

This clonotype showed up just a few times. CDR3 coding DNA: TGCAGCGTACAGAAACGGGACAGGGTAGTCTCTGGCTACACCTTC. Residues: CSVQKRDRVVSGYTF. The chain employs TRBV29-1 and TRBJ1-2, with 9 nucleotides matching TRBD1. With V trimmed by 6 bases and J by 7 bases, 15 bases remained unmatched. Germline V CDR1 and CDR2: SQVTM, ANQGSEA. The CDR3 covers 15 residues.

This clonotype showed up many times. V is TRBV7-2 and J is TRBJ1-6; maybe TRBD1 (5 bases). V shed 1 base and J shed 7 bases, with 14 bases lying between them. CDR1 and CDR2 from the germline V gene are SGHTA and FQGNSA. This CDR3 comprises 16 residues. CDR3 in amino acids: CASSLEAGVFNSPLHF. The CDR3 DNA sequence: TGTGCCAGCAGCTTAGAGGCGGGGGTGTTCAATTCACCCCTCCACTTT.

This clonotype was recorded at least ten times. This chain connects TRBV29-1 to TRBJ1-1; 8 bases line up with TRBD1. CDR1 and CDR2 from the germline V gene are SQVTM and ANQGSEA. The CDR3 is 15 residues long. Losses at the gene ends were 6 bases for V and 1 base for J; bases not matched to a gene: 10. The CDR3 DNA is TGCAGCGTCGGACAGGGCGCGCTCCCGAACACTGAAGCTTTCTTT. This gives the protein CSVGQGALPNTEAFF.

Many counts were recorded for this clonotype. The chain uses TRBV7-2 and TRBJ1-5; 9 bases match TRBD1. The V gene's germline CDR1 is SGHTA and CDR2 FQGNSA. V lost 4 bases, J lost 2 bases, and 15 bases stayed unmatched. The CDR3 consists of 19 residues. The CDR3 loop reads CASSSNFRDRVYGNQPQHF. CDR3 coding DNA: TGTGCCAGCAGCTCCAATTTCCGGGACAGGGTGTACGGCAATCAGCCCCAGCATTTT.

This clonotype appeared many times. The J gene is TRBJ1-1, the V gene TRBV20-1, with 8 positions matching TRBD1. There are 13 residues in the CDR3. Germline V gene lookup returns CDR1 DFQATT and CDR2 SNEGSKA (reference sequence). V was clipped by 4 bases and J by 10 bases; unmatched bases: 11. The CDR3 sequence: CSAIPQTGAAAFF. In nucleotides, the CDR3 is TGCAGTGCTATACCCCAGACAGGGGCAGCAGCTTTCTTT.

J is TRBJ2-7 and V is TRBV10-2, with 7 bases aligning to TRBD2. The germline CDR1 and CDR2 sequences are WSHSY and SAAADI. Trimming took 4 bases from V and 0 from J; bases not matched to a gene: 6. There are 15 residues in the CDR3. The CDR3 spells CASSGPSGGSYEQYF. For the CDR3, the DNA is TGCGCCAGCAGTGGGCCTAGCGGAGGCTCCTACGAGCAGTACTTC.

This clonotype was observed many times. The chain recombines TRBV20-1 with TRBJ2-3; 14 positions agree with TRBD2. The junction had 8 bases not matched to a gene; V was cut back by 1 base and J by 5 bases. Germline values: CDR1 DFQATT, CDR2 SNEGSKA (reference sequence). The CDR3 contains 17 residues. This CDR3 reads CSARASGLAGEGDTQYF. DNA for the CDR3: TGCAGTGCTAGAGCCTCGGGACTAGCGGGAGAGGGAGATACGCAGTATTTT.

The sample holds a few counts of this clonotype. V is TRBV5-6 and J is TRBJ1-2, with D unclear. The V end was cut by 0 bases, the J end by 2 bases, with 8 bases between. Germline CDR1 reads SGHDT; CDR2 reads YYEEEE. This CDR3 is 14 amino acids long. The CDR3 DNA reads TGTGCCAGCAGCTTGGGGGCGCGAAACTATGGCTACACCTTC. Translating it yields CASSLGARNYGYTF.

This clonotype appeared many times. This sequence joins TRBV7-9 and TRBJ2-5, with 7 bases aligning to TRBD2. Trimming at V came to 5 bases and at J to 5 bases, leaving 8 bases not matched to a gene. This CDR3 has 14 amino acids. Germline-derived CDR1 and CDR2 are SEHNR and FQNEAQ (reference sequence). This CDR3 reads CASSRWGGSETQYF. The CDR3 DNA reads TGTGCCAGCAGCCGCTGGGGGGGGAGTGAGACCCAGTACTTC.